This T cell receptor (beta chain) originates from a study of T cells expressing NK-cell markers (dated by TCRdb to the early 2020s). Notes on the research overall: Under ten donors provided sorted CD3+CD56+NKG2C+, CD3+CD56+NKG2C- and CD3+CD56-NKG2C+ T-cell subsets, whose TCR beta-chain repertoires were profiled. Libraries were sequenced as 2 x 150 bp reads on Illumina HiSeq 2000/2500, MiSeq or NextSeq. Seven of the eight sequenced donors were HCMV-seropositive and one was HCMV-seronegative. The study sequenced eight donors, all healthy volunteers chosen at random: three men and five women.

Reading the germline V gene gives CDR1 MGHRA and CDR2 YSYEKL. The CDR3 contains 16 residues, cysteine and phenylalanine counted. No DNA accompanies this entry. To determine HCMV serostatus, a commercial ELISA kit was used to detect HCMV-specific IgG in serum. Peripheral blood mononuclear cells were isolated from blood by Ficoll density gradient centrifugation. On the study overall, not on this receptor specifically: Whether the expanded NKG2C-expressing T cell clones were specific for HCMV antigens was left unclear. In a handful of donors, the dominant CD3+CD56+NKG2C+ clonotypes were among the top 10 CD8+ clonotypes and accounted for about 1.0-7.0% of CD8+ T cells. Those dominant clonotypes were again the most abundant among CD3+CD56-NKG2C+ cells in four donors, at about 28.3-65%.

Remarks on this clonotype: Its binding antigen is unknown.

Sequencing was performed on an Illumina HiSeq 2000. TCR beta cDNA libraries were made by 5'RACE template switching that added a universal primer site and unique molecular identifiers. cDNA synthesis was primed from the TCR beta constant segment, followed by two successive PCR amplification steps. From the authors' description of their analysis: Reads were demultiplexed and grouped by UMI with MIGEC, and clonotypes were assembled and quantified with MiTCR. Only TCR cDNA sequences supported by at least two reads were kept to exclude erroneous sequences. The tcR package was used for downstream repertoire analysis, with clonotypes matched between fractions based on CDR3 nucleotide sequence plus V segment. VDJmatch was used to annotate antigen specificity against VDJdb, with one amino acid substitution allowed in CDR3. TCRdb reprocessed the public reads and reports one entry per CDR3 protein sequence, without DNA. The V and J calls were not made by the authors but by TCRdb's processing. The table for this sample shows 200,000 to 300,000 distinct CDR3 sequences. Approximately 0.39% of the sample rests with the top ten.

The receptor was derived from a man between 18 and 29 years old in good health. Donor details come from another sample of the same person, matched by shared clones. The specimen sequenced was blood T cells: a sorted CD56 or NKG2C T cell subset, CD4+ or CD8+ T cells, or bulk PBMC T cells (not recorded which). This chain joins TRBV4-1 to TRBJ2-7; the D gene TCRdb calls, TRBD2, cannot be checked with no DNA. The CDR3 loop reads CASSQHLAGFSYEQYF.